A selection of T cell receptor beta chains follows, all from one sample in a study of cytomegalovirus exposure and HLA in healthy donors. Generated by immunoSEQ multiplex PCR, the TCRdb table keeps only in-frame clones and is missing some. The sample gives a few hundred thousand clones, nearly 80% of which show up once; around 2% is in the top ten. Sample: PBMCs. The receptor set was obtained from a man between 18 and 29 years old in good health and CMV-seronegative. Both conserved end residues are part of each CDR3. Each record gives: D gene, V gene, J gene, clone size, CDR3 protein, CDR3 DNA. The D gene is left open where the match is weak. Where a row states a size, it is once, few, many or the class of an expanded clone; other rows omit it.

d_gene: TRBD2; v_gene: TRBV5-1; j_gene: TRBJ2-3; abundance: .; CDR3aa: CASRVLAGGSDTQYF; CDR3nt: TGCGCCAGTCGAGTACTAGCGGGAGGCTCGGATACGCAGTATTTT
d_gene: TRBD1; v_gene: TRBV7-2; j_gene: TRBJ1-5; abundance: .; CDR3aa: CASSHTGGGPGQPQHF; CDR3nt: TGTGCCAGCAGCCACACAGGGGGCGGTCCGGGTCAGCCCCAGCATTTT
d_gene: TRBD2; v_gene: TRBV7-9; j_gene: TRBJ2-1; abundance: .; CDR3aa: CASSSGLAGGRTINEQFF; CDR3nt: TGTGCCAGCAGCTCCGGTCTAGCGGGGGGACGTACGATCAATGAGCAGTTCTTC
d_gene: .; v_gene: TRBV5-6; j_gene: TRBJ1-6; abundance: .; CDR3aa: CASSPKGQGFNSPLHF; CDR3nt: TGTGCCAGCAGTCCGAAGGGGCAGGGATTTAATTCACCCCTCCACTTT
d_gene: .; v_gene: TRBV5-6; j_gene: TRBJ2-7; abundance: few; CDR3aa: CASSTGFLYEQYF; CDR3nt: TGTGCCAGCAGCACGGGATTTCTCTACGAGCAGTACTTC
d_gene: .; v_gene: TRBV10-3; j_gene: TRBJ1-1; abundance: .; CDR3aa: CAISNVQWGLDTGAFF; CDR3nt: TGTGCCATCAGTAACGTCCAATGGGGGCTCGACACTGGAGCTTTCTTT
d_gene: .; v_gene: TRBV25-1; j_gene: TRBJ2-2; abundance: once; CDR3aa: CASSVKGATGELFF; CDR3nt: TGTGCCAGCAGTGTCAAGGGAGCGACCGGGGAGCTGTTTTTT
d_gene: TRBD2; v_gene: TRBV7-2; j_gene: TRBJ2-7; abundance: few; CDR3aa: CASSLGAAGNREQYF; CDR3nt: TGTGCCAGCAGCTTAGGGGCAGCGGGAAACCGAGAGCAGTACTTC
d_gene: .; v_gene: TRBV7-9; j_gene: TRBJ1-1; abundance: .; CDR3aa: CSSSSWTAEAFF; CDR3nt: TGTTCCAGCAGCTCTTGGACAGCTGAAGCTTTCTTT
d_gene: .; v_gene: TRBV4-3; j_gene: TRBJ1-1; abundance: .; CDR3aa: CASSQAGVLYTEAFF; CDR3nt: TGCGCCAGCAGCCAAGCGGGGGTGTTGTACACTGAAGCTTTCTTT
d_gene: .; v_gene: TRBV7-2; j_gene: TRBJ1-3; abundance: .; CDR3aa: CASSGRDSGSGNTIYF; CDR3nt: TGTGCCAGCAGCGGACGGGACTCCGGCTCTGGAAACACCATATATTTT
d_gene: TRBD2; v_gene: TRBV28; j_gene: TRBJ2-3; abundance: .; CDR3aa: CASSLLGGLAGPGPTDTQYF; CDR3nt: TGTGCCAGCAGTCTCCTAGGGGGGCTAGCGGGACCAGGTCCCACAGATACGCAGTATTTT
d_gene: .; v_gene: TRBV5-1; j_gene: TRBJ2-1; abundance: .; CDR3aa: CASSAQQKGTGSEQFF; CDR3nt: TGCGCCAGCAGCGCGCAACAAAAGGGGACTGGGAGTGAGCAGTTCTTC
d_gene: .; v_gene: TRBV7-9; j_gene: TRBJ1-4; abundance: .; CDR3aa: CASSLDRTEKLFF; CDR3nt: TGTGCCAGCAGCTTAGACAGGACGGAAAAACTGTTTTTT
d_gene: .; v_gene: TRBV5-1; j_gene: TRBJ2-7; abundance: once; CDR3aa: CASSWGVVYEQYF; CDR3nt: TGCGCCAGCAGCTGGGGGGTAGTCTACGAGCAGTACTTC
d_gene: TRBD1; v_gene: TRBV2; j_gene: TRBJ1-1; abundance: .; CDR3aa: CASSELQGANTEAFF; CDR3nt: TGTGCCAGCAGTGAACTTCAGGGGGCTAACACTGAAGCTTTCTTT
d_gene: .; v_gene: TRBV14; j_gene: TRBJ2-7; abundance: few; CDR3aa: CASSQARFYEQYF; CDR3nt: TGTGCCAGCAGCCAAGCCAGGTTCTACGAGCAGTACTTC
d_gene: .; v_gene: TRBV2; j_gene: TRBJ1-5; abundance: few; CDR3aa: CASSDGELNQPQHF; CDR3nt: TGTGCCAGCAGTGACGGTGAGTTAAATCAGCCCCAGCATTTT
d_gene: TRBD2; v_gene: TRBV15; j_gene: TRBJ2-5; abundance: few; CDR3aa: CATSSPSAGGGETQYF; CDR3nt: TGTGCCACCAGCAGCCCGTCGGCGGGAGGAGGAGAGACCCAGTACTTC
d_gene: .; v_gene: TRBV28; j_gene: TRBJ1-5; abundance: .; CDR3aa: CASSTEGRAGQPQHF; CDR3nt: TGTGCCAGCAGTACTGAGGGGCGAGCGGGACAGCCCCAGCATTTT
d_gene: TRBD2; v_gene: TRBV7-6; j_gene: TRBJ2-5; abundance: .; CDR3aa: CASSLGLAGGKTQYF; CDR3nt: TGTGCCAGCAGCTTAGGACTAGCGGGGGGGAAGACCCAGTACTTC
d_gene: .; v_gene: TRBV30; j_gene: TRBJ2-7; abundance: .; CDR3aa: CAWSVRRQDEQYF; CDR3nt: TGTGCCTGGAGTGTACGAAGGCAGGACGAGCAGTACTTC
d_gene: .; v_gene: TRBV28; j_gene: TRBJ1-2; abundance: .; CDR3aa: CASRSGSHGYTF; CDR3nt: TGTGCCAGCAGATCAGGAAGCCATGGCTACACCTTC
d_gene: TRBD1; v_gene: TRBV7-2; j_gene: TRBJ2-7; abundance: .; CDR3aa: CASSGTGVLHEQYF; CDR3nt: TGTGCCAGCAGCGGGACAGGGGTCCTCCACGAGCAGTACTTC
d_gene: TRBD2; v_gene: TRBV6-5; j_gene: TRBJ2-7; abundance: .; CDR3aa: CASSYPGLEGAYEQYF; CDR3nt: TGTGCCAGCAGTTACCCAGGACTAGAAGGGGCCTACGAGCAGTACTTC
d_gene: TRBD1; v_gene: TRBV27; j_gene: TRBJ1-2; abundance: .; CDR3aa: CASSSLWAGQGSANYGYTF; CDR3nt: TGTGCCAGCAGTTCCCTTTGGGCAGGACAGGGGTCAGCTAACTATGGCTACACCTTC
d_gene: .; v_gene: TRBV5-1; j_gene: TRBJ2-7; abundance: .; CDR3aa: CASSLSDYEQYF; CDR3nt: TGCGCCAGCAGCCTAAGCGACTACGAGCAGTACTTC
d_gene: .; v_gene: TRBV19; j_gene: TRBJ2-5; abundance: .; CDR3aa: CASSQTGRSETQYF; CDR3nt: TGTGCCAGCTCTCAGACAGGGAGGTCGGAGACCCAGTACTTC
d_gene: TRBD1; v_gene: TRBV2; j_gene: TRBJ2-2; abundance: .; CDR3aa: CASSLGQGALLRTGELFF; CDR3nt: TGTGCCAGCAGCCTTGGACAGGGGGCCTTGCTTAGGACCGGGGAGCTGTTTTTT
d_gene: .; v_gene: TRBV6-6; j_gene: TRBJ1-5; abundance: once; CDR3aa: CASSPGVFLPQHF; CDR3nt: TGTGCCAGCAGTCCCGGGGTTTTTTTGCCCCAGCATTTT
d_gene: .; v_gene: TRBV13; j_gene: TRBJ2-7; abundance: .; CDR3aa: CASSSGFVYEQYF; CDR3nt: TGTGCCAGCTCGTCGGGGTTCGTCTACGAGCAGTACTTC
d_gene: .; v_gene: TRBV2; j_gene: TRBJ2-7; abundance: .; CDR3aa: CASIRDTLSYEQYF; CDR3nt: TGTGCCAGCATAAGGGACACCCTTTCCTACGAGCAGTACTTC
d_gene: .; v_gene: TRBV2; j_gene: TRBJ2-1; abundance: .; CDR3aa: CGSGGWQFF; CDR3nt: TGTGGCAGCGGCGGCTGGCAGTTCTTC
d_gene: TRBD1; v_gene: TRBV2; j_gene: TRBJ1-4; abundance: .; CDR3aa: CASSRDRGTNEKLFF; CDR3nt: TGTGCCAGCAGTCGGGACAGAGGGACTAATGAAAAACTGTTTTTT
d_gene: .; v_gene: TRBV5-4; j_gene: TRBJ2-7; abundance: .; CDR3aa: CASSLSPYEQYF; CDR3nt: TGTGCCAGCAGCTTAAGCCCCTACGAGCAGTACTTC
d_gene: .; v_gene: TRBV6-5; j_gene: TRBJ2-7; abundance: .; CDR3aa: CASSYSVGGYEQYF; CDR3nt: TGTGCCAGCAGTTACAGCGTCGGGGGTTACGAGCAGTACTTC
d_gene: TRBD2; v_gene: TRBV7-3; j_gene: TRBJ2-1; abundance: .; CDR3aa: CASSLTGGQGEQFF; CDR3nt: TGTGCCAGCAGCTTGACGGGAGGGCAGGGTGAGCAGTTCTTC
d_gene: TRBD1; v_gene: TRBV19; j_gene: TRBJ1-5; abundance: .; CDR3aa: CASSQRTGVNQPQHF; CDR3nt: TGTGCCAGTAGTCAGAGGACAGGGGTAAATCAGCCCCAGCATTTT
d_gene: .; v_gene: TRBV6-5; j_gene: TRBJ2-7; abundance: .; CDR3aa: CASSSPGIREQYF; CDR3nt: TGTGCCAGCAGCTCTCCCGGGATCCGCGAGCAGTACTTC
d_gene: TRBD1; v_gene: TRBV10-1; j_gene: TRBJ1-6; abundance: .; CDR3aa: CASSESCWTGSKDSPLHF; CDR3nt: TGCGCCAGCAGTGAGTCGTGCTGGACAGGAAGTAAGGATTCACCCCTCCACTTT
d_gene: TRBD2; v_gene: TRBV6-5; j_gene: TRBJ2-7; abundance: once; CDR3aa: CASSRTLAGEHEQYF; CDR3nt: TGTGCCAGCAGCCGGACCCTAGCGGGAGAGCACGAGCAGTACTTC
d_gene: .; v_gene: TRBV6-1; j_gene: TRBJ1-4; abundance: .; CDR3aa: CASSPRTSSVEKLFF; CDR3nt: TGTGCCAGCAGTCCGCGCACCTCCTCCGTCGAAAAACTGTTTTTT
d_gene: TRBD2; v_gene: TRBV4-3; j_gene: TRBJ2-2; abundance: .; CDR3aa: CASSQEASGGNTGELFF; CDR3nt: TGCGCCAGCAGCCAAGAGGCTAGCGGAGGGAACACCGGGGAGCTGTTTTTT
d_gene: TRBD1; v_gene: TRBV6-1; j_gene: TRBJ2-5; abundance: once; CDR3aa: CASRAGQAGETQYF; CDR3nt: TGTGCCAGCAGGGCCGGACAGGCCGGAGAGACCCAGTACTTC
d_gene: .; v_gene: TRBV28; j_gene: TRBJ1-1; abundance: .; CDR3aa: CASTFSGRDGEAFF; CDR3nt: TGTGCCAGCACCTTCTCGGGGAGGGACGGTGAAGCTTTCTTT
d_gene: TRBD1; v_gene: TRBV7-6; j_gene: TRBJ2-1; abundance: few; CDR3aa: CASSSSGTGSYNEQFF; CDR3nt: TGTGCCAGCAGCTCATCAGGGACAGGGTCCTACAATGAGCAGTTCTTC
d_gene: .; v_gene: TRBV28; j_gene: TRBJ2-1; abundance: .; CDR3aa: CASSSYVSSYNEQFF; CDR3nt: TGTGCCAGCAGTTCCTACGTAAGCTCCTACAATGAGCAGTTCTTC
d_gene: .; v_gene: TRBV27; j_gene: TRBJ2-7; abundance: .; CDR3aa: CASSPWTGGIQSYEQYF; CDR3nt: TGTGCCAGCAGTCCCTGGACTGGGGGCATTCAATCCTACGAGCAGTACTTC
d_gene: TRBD1; v_gene: TRBV10-3; j_gene: TRBJ2-1; abundance: .; CDR3aa: CAVAPGQGYNEQFF; CDR3nt: TGTGCCGTAGCGCCGGGACAGGGTTACAATGAGCAGTTCTTC
d_gene: TRBD1; v_gene: TRBV15; j_gene: TRBJ1-5; abundance: few; CDR3aa: CATSRGDRAQPQHF; CDR3nt: TGTGCCACCAGCAGAGGTGACAGGGCCCAGCCCCAGCATTTT
d_gene: .; v_gene: TRBV2; j_gene: TRBJ1-6; abundance: .; CDR3aa: CAVRGTAGSPLHF; CDR3nt: TGTGCCGTGAGAGGGACTGCTGGTTCACCCCTCCACTTT
d_gene: TRBD2; v_gene: TRBV19; j_gene: TRBJ2-3; abundance: .; CDR3aa: CASSIMTSGSADTQYF; CDR3nt: TGTGCCAGTAGTATAATGACTAGCGGGAGCGCAGATACGCAGTATTTT
d_gene: TRBD2; v_gene: TRBV14; j_gene: TRBJ2-5; abundance: few; CDR3aa: CASSQESGSGPQETQYF; CDR3nt: TGTGCCAGCAGCCAAGAAAGCGGTAGCGGGCCCCAAGAGACCCAGTACTTC
d_gene: TRBD1; v_gene: TRBV6-6; j_gene: TRBJ1-5; abundance: .; CDR3aa: CASSRGQGNQPQHF; CDR3nt: TGTGCCAGCAGTAGGGGACAGGGCAATCAGCCCCAGCATTTT
d_gene: .; v_gene: TRBV5-6; j_gene: TRBJ1-2; abundance: .; CDR3aa: CASSQISGTNYGYTF; CDR3nt: TGTGCCAGCAGCCAGATAAGTGGCACTAACTATGGCTACACCTTC
d_gene: .; v_gene: TRBV10-3; j_gene: TRBJ2-7; abundance: .; CDR3aa: CAISEEGSEQYF; CDR3nt: TGTGCCATCAGTGAGGAGGGAAGCGAGCAGTACTTC
d_gene: TRBD1; v_gene: TRBV11-3; j_gene: TRBJ2-2; abundance: .; CDR3aa: CASSPTHVSGTGAGELFF; CDR3nt: TGTGCCAGCAGCCCTACTCACGTTTCCGGGACAGGGGCCGGGGAGCTGTTTTTT
d_gene: .; v_gene: TRBV21-1; j_gene: TRBJ1-5; abundance: .; CDR3aa: CASSIGGVNQPQHF; CDR3nt: TGTGCCAGCAGCATTGGAGGGGTGAATCAGCCCCAGCATTTT
d_gene: .; v_gene: TRBV6-7; j_gene: TRBJ1-2; abundance: .; CDR3aa: CASTNGGCGYTF; CDR3nt: TGTGCCAGCACCAACGGGGGGTGTGGCTACACCTTC